Each of the 10 T cell receptor beta chains below was sequenced from the same sample in a study of blood T cell repertoires in COVID-19. Repertoires were generated with immunoSEQ multiplex PCR, while TCRdb's copy carries only in-frame clones and drops some. The table includes about 130,000 clones, roughly 88% detected once. Sequencing was performed on peripheral blood. The receptors originated from a man aged 50 to 60 with acute or convalescent COVID-19.

The V call is TRBV2, the J call TRBJ1-5; D might be TRBD1 (5 bases). From germline, CDR1 is SNHLY and CDR2 FYNNEI. V dropped 6 bases and J dropped 6 bases, with 12 bases sitting between them. CDR3 size: 13 residues. This CDR3 is CASREGNSQPQHF. The CDR3 DNA is TGTGCCAGCAGGGAGGGGAATAGTCAGCCCCAGCATTTT. The full variable domain, rest sourced from reference TRBV2 and TRBJ1-5, is EPEVTQTPSHQVTQMGQEVILRCVPISNHLYFYWYRQILGQKVEFLVSFYNNEISEKSEIFDDQFSVERPDGSNFTLKIRSTKLEDSAMYFCASREGNSQPQHFGDGTRLSIL.

The chain carries TRBV6-1 and TRBJ1-2; tentatively, D is TRBD1 (6 bases). Between the trimmed V and J ends, which lost 1 base and 4 bases, there was a span of 10 bases. Looked up from germline, CDR1 is MNHNS and CDR2 is SASEGT. The CDR3 extends over 14 amino acids. CDR3 coding DNA: TGTGCCAGCAGTGAAGGAGGGGGAGCCTATGGCTACACCTTC. Translating it yields CASSEGGGAYGYTF.

The chain uses TRBV14 and TRBJ1-2; the match to TRBD1 covers 7 bases. The germline V gene encodes CDR1 SGHDN and CDR2 FVKESK. The CDR3 length is 14 residues. V shed 0 bases and J 8 bases; nucleotides not matched to a gene: 6. For the CDR3, the DNA is TGTGCCAGCAGCCAAGATTGGCAGGGGGGAGGCTACACCTTC. This encodes CASSQDWQGGGYTF.

This clone was counted once. The V and J genes are TRBV25-1 and TRBJ1-4, with D perhaps matching TRBD1 (6 bases). CDR1 and CDR2 from the germline V gene are MGHDK and SYGVNS. The CDR3 length is 15 residues. Trimming cost V 3 bases and J 11 bases, with 19 bases left between them. CDR3 residues: CASSEGGTSPGKLFF. DNA for the CDR3: TGTGCCAGCAGTGAGGGAGGGACATCCCCTGGTAAACTGTTTTTT.

The genes are TRBV3-1 (or the pseudogene TRBV3-2) and TRBJ2-7; D is possibly TRBD2 (5 bases). Per germline, CDR1 LGHDT and CDR2 YNNKEL (reference sequence). V was trimmed by 4 bases and J by 4 bases, leaving 14 bases between them. This CDR3 has 14 residues. The CDR3 here is CASSPSGGAYEQYF. CDR3 coding DNA: TGTGCCAGCAGCCCATCTGGAGGAGCGTACGAGCAGTACTTC.

V gene TRBV7-2 combines with J gene TRBJ2-4; a possible D gene is TRBD2 (6 bases). CDR1 and CDR2 from the germline V gene are SGHTA and FQGNSA. The CDR3 is made up of 14 amino acids. Between the trimmed V and J ends, which lost 1 base and 9 bases, there was a span of 13 bases. The CDR3 nucleotides are TGTGCCAGCAGCTTAGGTGCGCGGGATATCATTCAGTACTTC. Its protein product is CASSLGARDIIQYF.

The genes are TRBV18 and TRBJ2-7, with a possible D match to TRBD2 (7 bases). CDR1 and CDR2 from the germline V gene are KGHSH and LQKENI. The CDR3 has 16 residues. V was cut by 1 base and J by 2 bases, with 15 bases left in between. CDR3 sequence (DNA): TGTGCCAGCTCACCACGGGGAGGGGGGAGCACCTACGAGCAGTACTTC. The encoded protein is CASSPRGGGSTYEQYF.

The rearrangement uses TRBV27 and TRBJ2-7; maybe TRBD1 (6 bases). Trimming cost V 8 bases and J 1 base, with 9 bases left between them. Germline lookup yields CDR1 MNHEY and CDR2 SMNVEV (reference sequence). The CDR3 consists of 12 residues. The CDR3: CASPTGSYEQYF. Written as DNA, the CDR3 is TGTGCCAGCCCTACAGGGTCCTACGAGCAGTACTTC.

This chain joins TRBV9 and TRBJ1-5; D ambiguous. Germline CDR1 is SGDLS and CDR2 is YYNGEE. This CDR3 has 16 amino acids. V was clipped by 0 bases and J by 0 bases, with 10 bases between them. In nucleotides, the CDR3 is TGTGCCAGCAGCGTAGGAAGCGGTAATAGCAATCAGCCCCAGCATTTT. It is translated as CASSVGSGNSNQPQHF.

V gene TRBV29-1 combines with J gene TRBJ1-5; D is ambiguous. With 6 bases removed from V and 5 bases from J, the gap between germline ends came to 14 bases. This CDR3 has 13 residues. CDR1 is SQVTM and CDR2 is ANQGSEA in the germline V gene. The DNA for the CDR3 is TGCAGCGTCCGGGGTTCGTTAGATCAGCCCCAGCATTTT. This gives the protein CSVRGSLDQPQHF.